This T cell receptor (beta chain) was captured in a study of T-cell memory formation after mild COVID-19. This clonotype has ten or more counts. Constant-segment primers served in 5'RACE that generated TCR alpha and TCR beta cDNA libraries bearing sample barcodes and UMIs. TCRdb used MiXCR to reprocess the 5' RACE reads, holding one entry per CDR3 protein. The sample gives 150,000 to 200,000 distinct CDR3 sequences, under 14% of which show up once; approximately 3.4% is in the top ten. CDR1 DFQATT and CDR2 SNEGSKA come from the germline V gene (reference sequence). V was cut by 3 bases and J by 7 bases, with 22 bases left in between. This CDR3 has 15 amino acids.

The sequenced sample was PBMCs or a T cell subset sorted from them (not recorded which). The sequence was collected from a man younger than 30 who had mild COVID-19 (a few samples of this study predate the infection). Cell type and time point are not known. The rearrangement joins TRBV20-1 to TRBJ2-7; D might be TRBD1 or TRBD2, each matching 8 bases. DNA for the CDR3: TGCAGTGCTAGCGGCGGGGGGACAGGAGTGAATGAGCAGTACTTC. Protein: CSASGGGTGVNEQYF.